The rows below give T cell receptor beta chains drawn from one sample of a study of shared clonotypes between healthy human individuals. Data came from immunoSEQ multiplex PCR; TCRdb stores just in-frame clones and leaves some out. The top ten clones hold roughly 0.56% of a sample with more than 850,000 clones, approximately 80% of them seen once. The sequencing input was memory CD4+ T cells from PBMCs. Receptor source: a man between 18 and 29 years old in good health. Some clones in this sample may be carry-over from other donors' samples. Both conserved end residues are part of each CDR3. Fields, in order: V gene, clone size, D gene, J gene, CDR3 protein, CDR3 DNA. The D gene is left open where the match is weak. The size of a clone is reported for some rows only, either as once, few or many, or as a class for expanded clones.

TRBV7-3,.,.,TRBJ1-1,CASSPSDTRNTEAFF,TGTGCCAGCAGCCCCTCGGACACTAGAAACACTGAAGCTTTCTTT
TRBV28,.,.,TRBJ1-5,CASSLLVGILSNQPQHF,TGTGCCAGCAGTTTACTAGTAGGGATACTGAGCAATCAGCCCCAGCATTTT
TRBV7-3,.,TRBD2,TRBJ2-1,CASSPIAGTYNEQFF,TGTGCCAGCAGCCCTATAGCGGGAACGTACAATGAGCAGTTCTTC
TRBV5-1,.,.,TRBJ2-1,CASSDPSSNEQFF,TGCGCCAGCAGCGATCCGTCTAGCAATGAGCAGTTCTTC
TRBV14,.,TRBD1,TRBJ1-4,CASSHNQGAREKLFF,TGTGCCAGCAGCCATAATCAGGGGGCTCGCGAAAAACTGTTTTTT
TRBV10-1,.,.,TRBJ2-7,CASSRGTSYEQYF,TGCGCCAGCAGTCGCGGGACTTCCTACGAGCAGTACTTC
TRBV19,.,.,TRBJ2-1,CASSRLMGAYNEQFF,TGTGCCAGTAGTCGACTAATGGGGGCCTACAATGAGCAGTTCTTC
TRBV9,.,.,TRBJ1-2,CASSEDAGNYGYTF,TGTGCCAGCAGCGAAGACGCGGGGAACTATGGCTACACCTTC
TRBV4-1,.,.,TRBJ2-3,CASSQSGLGYTDTQYF,TGCGCCAGCAGCCAATCGGGACTGGGGTACACAGATACGCAGTATTTT
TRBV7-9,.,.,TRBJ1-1,CASSHQRREAFF,TGTGCCAGCAGCCACCAGCGTCGGGAAGCTTTCTTT
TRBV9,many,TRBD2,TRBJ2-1,CASSVATRTRGNEQFF,TGTGCCAGCAGCGTAGCTACTAGGACTAGGGGCAATGAGCAGTTCTTC
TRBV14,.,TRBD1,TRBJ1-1,CASSQRQGAVNTEAFF,TGTGCCAGCAGCCAGCGACAGGGGGCGGTGAACACTGAAGCTTTCTTT
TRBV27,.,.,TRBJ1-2,CASRGRGTEGYTF,TGTGCCAGCCGAGGGCGGGGAACCGAGGGCTACACCTTC
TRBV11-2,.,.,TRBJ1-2,CASSLLQSNYGYTF,TGTGCCAGCAGCTTACTCCAGTCTAACTATGGCTACACCTTC
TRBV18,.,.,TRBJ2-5,CASSSTLQETQYF,TGTGCCAGCTCATCAACCCTCCAAGAGACCCAGTACTTC
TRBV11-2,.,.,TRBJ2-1,CASSLGAESSYNEQFF,TGTGCCAGCAGCTTGGGTGCGGAAAGCTCCTACAATGAGCAGTTCTTC
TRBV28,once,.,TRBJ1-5,CASRKGGSNQPQHF,TGTGCCAGCAGAAAGGGAGGGAGCAATCAGCCCCAGCATTTT
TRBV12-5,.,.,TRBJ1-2,CASGLTPEGGYTF,TGTGCTAGTGGATTAACCCCCGAAGGTGGCTACACCTTC
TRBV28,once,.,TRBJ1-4,CASSLFGASGEGKLFF,TGTGCCAGCAGTTTATTTGGGGCCTCCGGGGAAGGAAAACTGTTTTTT
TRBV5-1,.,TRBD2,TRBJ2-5,CASSLLAGARRQETQYF,TGCGCCAGCAGCTTGCTAGCGGGAGCCCGGAGGCAAGAGACCCAGTACTTC
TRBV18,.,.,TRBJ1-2,CASSPTVNYGYTF,TGTGCCAGCTCACCGACAGTAAACTATGGCTACACCTTC
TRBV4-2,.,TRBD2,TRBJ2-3,CASSQDPGRLDTQYF,TGTGCCAGCAGCCAAGACCCCGGGAGGTTGGATACGCAGTATTTT
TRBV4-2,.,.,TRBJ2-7,CASSQVSGYYEQYF,TGTGCCAGCAGCCAAGTTAGCGGCTACTACGAGCAGTACTTC
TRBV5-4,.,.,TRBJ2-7,CASRLDSSYEQYF,TGTGCCAGCAGACTAGACAGTTCCTACGAGCAGTACTTC